The 20 T cell receptor beta chains reported below all come from one sample, sequenced in a study of graft-versus-host responses after intestinal transplantation. No antigen is known for these receptors. This table comes from immunoSEQ multiplex PCR, and its TCRdb copy is limited to in-frame clones, with some not included. The sample consists of 45,000 to 60,000 clones, around 90% of them appearing once. Here the sequenced sample was unstimulated CD4+ T cells sorted from spleen or lymph node cells, taken before transplant. These TCRs come from a human donor who was the organ donor for an intestinal transplant.

CDR3 loop: CASSSGQPQHF. CDR3 sequence (DNA): TGTGCCAGCAGTTCGGGTCAGCCCCAGCATTTT. The chain joins TRBV28 to TRBJ1-5, with no clear D. This CDR3 has 11 residues. Trimming cost V 4 bases and J 6 bases, with 4 bases left between them. CDR1 is MDHEN and CDR2 is SYDVKM in the germline V gene.

This clone was observed a single time. The chain carries TRBV5-4 and TRBJ2-7; 7 bases align to TRBD2. The ends lost 5 bases at V and 4 bases at J; junction bases unmatched: 9. CDR1 and CDR2 from the germline V gene are SGHNT and YYREEE (reference sequence). The CDR3 contains 14 residues. This CDR3 is CASSPSGASYEQYF. CDR3 nucleotides: TGTGCCAGCAGTCCTAGCGGAGCATCGTACGAGCAGTACTTC. Full variable domain (remainder filled in from reference TRBV5-4 and TRBJ2-7): ETGVTQSPTHLIKTRGQQVTLRCSSQSGHNTVSWYQQALGQGPQFIFQYYREEENGRGNFPPRFSGLQFPNYSSELNVNALELDDSALYLCASSPSGASYEQYFGPGTRLTVT.

This chain connects TRBV7-2 to TRBJ2-7; 11 bases map to TRBD2. After removal of 2 bases from V and 2 bases from J, the junction contained 8 bases not matched to a gene. This CDR3 spans 17 amino acids. The germline CDR1 and CDR2 sequences are SGHTA and FQGNSA. The CDR3 DNA follows: TGTGCCAGCAGCTTACAGGTCACTAGCGGGAGACCCTACGAGCAGTACTTC. Amino acid sequence: CASSLQVTSGRPYEQYF.

This clone was found once. The chain joins TRBV5-1 to TRBJ2-1; a possible D gene is TRBD2 (6 bases). The CDR3 length is 17 residues. The V gene lost 4 bases and the J gene lost 0 bases, with 17 bases spanning the gap. From germline, CDR1 is SGHRS and CDR2 YFSETQ. CDR3 protein: CASSIGTWRGSYNEQFF. The CDR3 nucleotides read TGCGCCAGCAGCATTGGGACCTGGCGGGGCTCCTACAATGAGCAGTTCTTC.

J is TRBJ2-3 and V is TRBV19; D unresolved. The germline gives CDR1 LNHDA, CDR2 SQIVND (reference sequence). Trimming cost V 5 bases and J 2 bases, with 11 bases left between them. The CDR3 has 14 residues. In DNA form, the CDR3 reads TGTGCCAGTAGTTTTAAGACGATCACAGATACGCAGTATTTT. Its translation is CASSFKTITDTQYF.

The chain uses TRBV25-1 and TRBJ2-1; either TRBD1 or TRBD2 may supply D (5 bases each). With 7 bases removed from V and 4 bases from J, the gap between germline ends came to 14 bases. Germline V gene data show CDR1 as MGHDK and CDR2 as SYGVNS. The CDR3 consists of 14 residues. In DNA form, the CDR3 reads TGTGCCAGCAAGGACGGGGCGTCTTACAATGAGCAGTTCTTC. The encoded protein is CASKDGASYNEQFF.

This chain links TRBV25-1 with TRBJ2-3; weak D call: TRBD1 (6 bases). The CDR3 extends over 13 amino acids. V lost 4 bases and J lost 6, with 11 bases in between. Germline V gene lookup returns CDR1 MGHDK and CDR2 SYGVNS. As DNA, the CDR3 is TGTGCCAGCAGTGGCCCAGGGGAGGATACGCAGTATTTT. Translation: CASSGPGEDTQYF. The complete variable domain, with remaining parts taken from reference TRBV25-1 and TRBJ2-3, reads EADIYQTPRYLVIGTGKKITLECSQTMGHDKMYWYQQDPGMELHLIHYSYGVNSTEKGDLSSESTVSRIRTEHFPLTLESARPSHTSQYLCASSGPGEDTQYFGPGTRLTVL.

The rearrangement links TRBV19 to TRBJ2-2, with unresolved D. The CDR3 is made up of 13 amino acids. Germline lookup yields CDR1 LNHDA and CDR2 SQIVND (reference sequence). Deletions cut 0 bases from V and 5 bases from J, with 4 bases between. The CDR3: CASSIDRTGELFF. The CDR3 DNA reads as TGTGCCAGTAGTATAGACAGAACCGGGGAGCTGTTTTTT. Full variable domain (remainder filled in from reference TRBV19 and TRBJ2-2): DGGITQSPKYLFRKEGQNVTLSCEQNLNHDAMYWYRQDPGQGLRLIYYSQIVNDFQKGDIAEGYSVSREKKESFPLTVTSAQKNPTAFYLCASSIDRTGELFFGEGSRLTVL.

V usage is TRBV5-4 and J usage is TRBJ2-3; no clear D. The CDR3 spans 15 residues. V was trimmed by 4 bases and J by 0 bases, leaving 12 bases between them. Germline V gene sequence: CDR1 SGHNT, CDR2 YYREEE (reference sequence). The CDR3: CASSPRKISTDTQYF. DNA of the CDR3: TGTGCCAGCAGCCCACGAAAGATAAGCACAGATACGCAGTATTTT.

The V call is TRBV28, the J call TRBJ2-6; D remains ambiguous. The CDR3 totals 16 residues. V gave up 4 bases and J gave up 0 bases, with 10 bases separating them. Germline CDR1 and CDR2: MDHEN and SYDVKM. This chain's CDR3 is CASSSWTTSGANVLTF. The CDR3 region has the DNA TGTGCCAGCAGTTCCTGGACGACCTCTGGGGCCAACGTCCTGACTTTC.

The J gene is TRBJ1-3, the V gene TRBV30; D unresolved. Trimming removed 0 bases from V and 8 bases from J, with 5 bases in between. The CDR3 sequence is 11 residues long. Germline V gives CDR1 GTSNPN, CDR2 SVGIG (reference sequence). This chain's CDR3 is CAWSVTDTIYF. As DNA, the CDR3 is TGTGCCTGGAGTGTAACGGACACCATATATTTT.

This clone showed up just once. The chain uses TRBV9 and TRBJ2-5, with 10 bases lining up with TRBD1. The germline CDR1 and CDR2 sequences are SGDLS and YYNGEE. The CDR3 has 14 residues. J lost 4 bases, V lost 7 bases, and 7 bases had no gene match. The CDR3 DNA sequence: TGTGCCAGCTCGACAGGGGGCGGGCTAGAGACCCAGTACTTC. This codes for CASSTGGGLETQYF.

This clone was observed a handful of times. V gene TRBV5-1 combines with J gene TRBJ2-1; tentatively, D is TRBD2 (5 bases). Trimming pared 1 base from V and 0 bases from J, leaving 5 bases between. In germline, CDR1 is SGHRS, CDR2 YFSETQ. CDR3 size: 14 residues. The CDR3 DNA follows: TGCGCCAGCAGCTTGAGCGGCTCCTACAATGAGCAGTTCTTC. Its protein is CASSLSGSYNEQFF.

The rearrangement uses TRBV4-3 and TRBJ2-7; D tentatively fits TRBD1 or TRBD2 (5 bases each). The CDR3 totals 18 residues. The germline V gene encodes CDR1 LGHNA and CDR2 YSLEER. V was cut by 1 base and J by 3 bases, with 22 bases left in between. Here the CDR3 reads CASSQAINIGATLYEQYF. DNA for the CDR3: TGCGCCAGCAGCCAAGCAATTAACATCGGGGCCACACTCTACGAGCAGTACTTC.

The chain combines TRBV5-1 with TRBJ1-5; 7 bases match TRBD1. The J segment lost 5 bases and the V segment lost 0 bases, leaving 5 bases of the junction unmatched. Germline loops: CDR1 SGHRS, CDR2 YFSETQ. The CDR3 contains 15 residues. The CDR3 sequence: CASSLETGRDQPQHF. Written as DNA, the CDR3 is TGCGCCAGCAGCTTGGAGACAGGGCGGGATCAGCCCCAGCATTTT.

The chain uses TRBV30 and TRBJ2-5; 10 bases match TRBD2. This CDR3 region has 14 residues. Germline V gene sequence: CDR1 GTSNPN, CDR2 SVGIG (reference sequence). The V and J ends lost 2 bases and 5 bases, in that order; junction bases with no gene match: 5. The CDR3 loop reads CAWSTSGGVETQYF. The CDR3 nucleotides are TGTGCCTGGAGTACGAGCGGGGGGGTCGAGACCCAGTACTTC.

The rearrangement links TRBV20-1 to TRBJ1-2; D perhaps matches TRBD1 (5 bases). Deletions cut 4 bases from V and 5 bases from J, with 8 bases between. This CDR3 comprises 11 residues. CDR1 DFQATT and CDR2 SNEGSKA come from the germline V gene (reference sequence). CDR3 in amino acids: CSATSGYGYTF. CDR3 in DNA: TGCAGTGCTACTTCAGGGTATGGCTACACCTTC.

CDR3 in DNA: TGTGCCAGCAGCTTTTCTGGCGGAGACACCGGGGAGCTGTTTTTT. Amino acid sequence: CASSFSGGDTGELFF. The chain links TRBV7-9 to TRBJ2-2, with no clear D. This CDR3 is built from 15 residues. V lost 3 bases and J lost 3, with 11 bases in between. Germline V gene lookup returns CDR1 SEHNR and CDR2 FQNEAQ (reference sequence).

This sequence joins TRBV4-3 and TRBJ2-1; maybe TRBD1 (6 bases). The ends were cut back, 5 bases at V and 2 bases at J, with 22 bases in the middle. Germline V gives CDR1 LGHNA, CDR2 YSLEER. The CDR3 extends over 18 amino acids. CDR3 sequence (DNA): TGCGCCAGCAGCTCCCCGCGCTTACAGGGCCCAACCTACAATGAGCAGTTCTTC. Its protein is CASSSPRLQGPTYNEQFF.

Notes on this clone: Other DNA sequences in this specimen translate into the identical CDR3. The chain has TRBV19 and TRBJ2-3, with 11 bases aligning to TRBD2. The CDR3 covers 16 residues. Unmatched junction bases numbered 13, after V lost 3 bases and J lost 11 bases. Germline CDR1 reads LNHDA; CDR2 reads SQIVND (reference sequence). The CDR3 nucleotides read TGTGCCAGTAGTATGGGGCTAGCGGGAGGCCGTGGGGGGCAGTATTTT. It encodes CASSMGLAGGRGGQYF.